This T cell receptor (beta chain) was profiled in a study of blood T cell repertoires in COVID-19. Losses at the gene ends were 2 bases for V and 5 bases for J; bases not matched to a gene: 2. Per the germline V gene, CDR1 is SQVTM and CDR2 is ANQGSEA. The CDR3 totals 12 residues. Points on this clone: The sample has other DNA sequences that encode this CDR3 too.

The protocol was immunoSEQ multiplex PCR, while the TCRdb copy is restricted to in-frame clones and leaves out a portion. The table lists fewer than 500,000 clones, more than 75% of them singletons, with over 0.9% in the top ten. Sequencing was performed on PBMCs or T cells enriched from blood (not recorded which). The receptor comes from a woman in her 30s with acute COVID-19. The chain has TRBV29-1 and TRBJ1-2, with TRBD1 identical over 7 bases. The CDR3 here is CSVETGVYGYTF. CDR3 DNA: TGCAGCGTTGAAACAGGGGTTTATGGCTACACCTTC. Together with reference TRBV29-1 and TRBJ1-2, the CDR3 gives the full variable domain: SAVISQKPSRDICQRGTSLTIQCQVDSQVTMMFWYRQQPGQSLTLIATANQGSEATYESGFVIDKFPISRPNLTFSTLTVSNMSPEDSSIYLCSVETGVYGYTFGSGTRLTVV.